This TCR beta chain was sequenced for a study of cytomegalovirus exposure and HLA in healthy donors. This PCR relied on a set of 60 Vbeta primers and 13 Jbeta primers. Generated by immunoSEQ multiplex PCR, the TCRdb table keeps only in-frame clones and is missing some. The table records approximately 150,000 clones, 80% of them present only once. The CDR3 consists of 17 residues. The source of this sequence is a man between 25 and 39 years old in good health and CMV-seropositive. Sequenced material: PBMCs. The V gene is TRBV7-5, the J gene TRBJ2-7; TRBD1 was called by the table and not checked on the DNA. TRBV7-5 is an annotated pseudogene. The CDR3 DNA sequence: TGTGCCAGAAGCCAACCGGCCGGGACAGGGAAGGGTGACGAGCAGTACTTC. It codes for CARSQPAGTGKGDEQYF.